The clone carrying this TCR beta chain was recorded only once. Repertoires were generated with immunoSEQ multiplex PCR, while TCRdb's copy carries only in-frame clones and drops some. The table records about 120,000 clones, approximately 86% of them present only once. There are 15 residues in the CDR3. The germline V gene encodes CDR1 LNHDA and CDR2 SQIVND (reference sequence). The ends lost 3 bases at V and 4 bases at J; junction bases unmatched: 4. The data were obtained in a study of T cell responses to AZD1222 COVID-19 vaccine. The chain is built from TRBV19 and TRBJ1-5, with 9 nucleotides matching TRBD1. The sample was peripheral blood, taken 28 days after the second AZD1222 dose. This clonotype originated in an adult who received the AZD1222 COVID-19 vaccine. CDR3 nucleotides: TGTGCCAGTAGTATTGGACAGGGGTTAAATCAGCCCCAGCATTTT. The encoded protein is CASSIGQGLNQPQHF.